This TCR beta chain was sequenced for a study of shared T cell receptors in the human thymus. Sequencing was performed with immunoSEQ multiplex PCR; in TCRdb, only in-frame clones are kept and a portion is missing. This sample has hundreds of thousands of clones, with approximately 89% found just once. Trimming cost V 6 bases and J 1 base; bases outside gene matches: 3. This CDR3 region has 14 residues. Germline V gives CDR1 MNHNS, CDR2 SASEGT. These data also featured in a second study, about human thymus T cells. As that report states: Those donating were healthy Finnish infants in corrective surgery for congenital heart defects. Corrective cardiac operations yielded the resected thymus tissue. Thymic and blood repertoires appeared to display a bias in their usage of V and J genes. Related research described strongly overlapping thymic repertoires in unrelated people.

This TCR came from a boy less than two years old with a congenital heart defect. J is TRBJ2-3 and V is TRBV6-1; 8 bases map to TRBD2. Sequenced: thymocytes. This CDR3 reads CASRSGLGTDTQYF. Written as DNA, the CDR3 is TGTGCCAGCAGATCGGGACTAGGCACAGATACGCAGTATTTT.